The 2 T cell receptor beta chains given below trace back to one sample, sequenced in a study of CD4+ T cells in melanoma (dated by TCRdb to between 2022 and 2023). Library creation used the immunoSEQ multiplex PCR assay. The table comes from immuneACCESS by way of TCRdb, which keeps in-frame sequences with V and J called. Part of the clones is missing from these tables; in studies checked, under half for an unresolved V gene and the rest for unknown reasons. The sample table contains 20,000 to 25,000 clones; only one count was recorded for over 75% of them. The ten biggest clones cover around 3.6% of the sample. What was sequenced was cells from a culture (not recorded whether cultured in vitro). These receptors all come from a human donor with melanoma.

Note on this clone: Other nucleotide sequences in the sample specify the same CDR3. The rearrangement uses TRBV5-1 and TRBJ2-2; TRBD1 or TRBD2 may be the D gene (5 bases each). V lost 4 bases and J lost 5, with 15 bases in between. Germline V gene data show CDR1 as SGHRS and CDR2 as YFSETQ. This CDR3 has 15 residues. The chain's CDR3 is CASSPGQGRTGELFF. CDR3 sequence (DNA): TGCGCCAGCAGCCCGGGGCAGGGAAGGACCGGGGAGCTGTTTTTT.

The chain couples TRBV23-1 to TRBJ1-3; the D is unclear. TRBV23-1 is noted as an ORF with a role that remains uncertain. The CDR3 is made up of 14 amino acids. Trimming removed 6 bases at V and 3 bases at J, with 12 bases between. The CDR3 DNA sequence: TGCGCCAGCAGGCACCGAAGGTGTGGAAACACCATATATTTT. Its protein product is CASRHRRCGNTIYF.